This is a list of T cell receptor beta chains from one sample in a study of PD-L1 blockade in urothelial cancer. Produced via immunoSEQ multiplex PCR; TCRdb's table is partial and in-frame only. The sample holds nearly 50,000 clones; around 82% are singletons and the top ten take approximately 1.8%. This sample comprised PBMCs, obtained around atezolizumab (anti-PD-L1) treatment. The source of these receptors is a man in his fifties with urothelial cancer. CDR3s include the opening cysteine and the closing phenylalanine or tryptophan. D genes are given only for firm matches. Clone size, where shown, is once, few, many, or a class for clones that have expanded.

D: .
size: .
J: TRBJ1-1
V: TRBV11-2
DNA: TGTGCCAGCAGAGCGGGTGTAGGGCTTGGTGAAGCTTTCTTT
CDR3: CASRAGVGLGEAFF

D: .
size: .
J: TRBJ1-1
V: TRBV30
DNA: TGTGCCTGGAGTATCTACGACAGGCTGAACACTGAAGCTTTCTTT
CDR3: CAWSIYDRLNTEAFF

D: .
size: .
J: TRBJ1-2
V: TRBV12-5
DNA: TGTGCTAGTGGTTTGAGGCAGGACTATGGCTACACCTTC
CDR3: CASGLRQDYGYTF

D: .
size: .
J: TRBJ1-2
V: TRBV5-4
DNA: TGTGCAACCCCGGGAGAGAACTATGGCTACACCTTC
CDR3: CATPGENYGYTF

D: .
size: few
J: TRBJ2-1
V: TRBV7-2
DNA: TGTGCCAGCAGCTTAGCGGGAGGAAGGGAATATGAGCAGTTCTTC
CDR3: CASSLAGGREYEQFF

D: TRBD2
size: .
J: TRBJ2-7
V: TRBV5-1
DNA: TGCGCCAGCAGCCGTGCCTCGCTAGCGGGAGCTGACGAGCAGTACTTC
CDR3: CASSRASLAGADEQYF

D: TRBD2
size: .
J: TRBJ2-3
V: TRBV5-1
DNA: TGCGCCAGCAGCTTGACTAGCGGGAGAGATACGCAGTATTTT
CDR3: CASSLTSGRDTQYF

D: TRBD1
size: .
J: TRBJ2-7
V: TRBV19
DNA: TGTGCCAGTAGCCAAGGGACAGGGGCCTACGAGCAGTACTTC
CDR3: CASSQGTGAYEQYF

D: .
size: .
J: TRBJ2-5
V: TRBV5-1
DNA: TGCGCCAGCAGTCCGATGTCCTTAGTTAAAGAGACCCAGTACTTC
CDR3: CASSPMSLVKETQYF

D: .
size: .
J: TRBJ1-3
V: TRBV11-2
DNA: TGTGCCAGCAGCTTAAACAGCTACTCTGGAAACACCATATATTTT
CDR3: CASSLNSYSGNTIYF

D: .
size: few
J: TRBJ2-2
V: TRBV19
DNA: TGTGCCAGTAGAGGGCGTCGGGAGACCGGGGAGCTGTTTTTT
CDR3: CASRGRRETGELFF

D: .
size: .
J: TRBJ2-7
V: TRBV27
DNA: TGTGCCAGCAGTTTATTGGGGGACACCCATCGGGAGCAGTACTTC
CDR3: CASSLLGDTHREQYF

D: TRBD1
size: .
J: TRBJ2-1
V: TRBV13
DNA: TGTGCCAGCAGCTCTCCGTTGGACAGGGGGGACAATGAGCAGTTCTTC
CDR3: CASSSPLDRGDNEQFF

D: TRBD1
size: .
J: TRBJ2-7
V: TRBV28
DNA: TGTGCCAGCAGGTCCGGGACAGGGAGCTCCTACGAGCAGTACTTC
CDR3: CASRSGTGSSYEQYF

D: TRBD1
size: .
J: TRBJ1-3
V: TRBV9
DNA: TGTGCCAGCAGCGTAGCTGTAGGGGGCCCTAGAAACACCATATATTTT
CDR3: CASSVAVGGPRNTIYF

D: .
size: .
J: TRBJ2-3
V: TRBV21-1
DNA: TGTGCCAGCAGCAAAGAGGGGGGGAATACGCAGTATTTT
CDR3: CASSKEGGNTQYF

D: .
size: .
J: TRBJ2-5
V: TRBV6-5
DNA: TGTGCCAGCAGTCAAACATGGTCAGAGACCCAGTACTTC
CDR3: CASSQTWSETQYF

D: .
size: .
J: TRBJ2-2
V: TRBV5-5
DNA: TGTGCCAGCAGCTTGGCCTCGGGAAGCACCGGGGAGCTGTTTTTT
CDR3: CASSLASGSTGELFF

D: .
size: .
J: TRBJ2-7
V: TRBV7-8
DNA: TGTGCCAGCAGCTTAGGAGGAAGCGAGCAGTACTTC
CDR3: CASSLGGSEQYF

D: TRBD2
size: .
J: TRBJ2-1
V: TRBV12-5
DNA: TGTGCTAGTGGTTTGGTACAAGGAGGGACTAGCCCATACAATGAGCAGTTCTTC
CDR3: CASGLVQGGTSPYNEQFF

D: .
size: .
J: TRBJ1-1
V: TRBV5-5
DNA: TGTGCCAGCAGCCAAGGGGTGAACACTGAAGCTTTCTTT
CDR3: CASSQGVNTEAFF

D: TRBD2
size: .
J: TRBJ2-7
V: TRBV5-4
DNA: TGTGCCAGCAGCTTGGTTGAGGGACTAGCGGGTGAGCAGTACTTC
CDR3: CASSLVEGLAGEQYF

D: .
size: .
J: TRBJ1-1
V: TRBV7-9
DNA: TGTGCCAGCAGCTTCAGGACAACCGCCACTGAAGCTTTCTTT
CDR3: CASSFRTTATEAFF

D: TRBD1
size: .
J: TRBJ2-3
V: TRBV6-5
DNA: TGTGCCAGCAGTTCCCTCGGGACAGAGATTACGCAGTATTTT
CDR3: CASSSLGTEITQYF

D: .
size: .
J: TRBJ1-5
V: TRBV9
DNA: TGTGCCAGCAGCGTAGGTAGTAGCAATCAGCCCCAGCATTTT
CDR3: CASSVGSSNQPQHF

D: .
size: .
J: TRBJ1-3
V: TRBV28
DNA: TGTGCCAGCCGTCTCGGCTCTGGAAACACCATATATTTT
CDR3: CASRLGSGNTIYF

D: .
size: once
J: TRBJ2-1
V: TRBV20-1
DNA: TGCAGTGCTAATCGGGACAATGAGCAGTTCTTC
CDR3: CSANRDNEQFF

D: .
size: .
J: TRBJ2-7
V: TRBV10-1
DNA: TGCGCCAGCAGTGAGACTGACAGAGACTACGAGCAGTACTTC
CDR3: CASSETDRDYEQYF

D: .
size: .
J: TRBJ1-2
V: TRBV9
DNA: TGTGCCAGCAGCGTAGCTGACTCTAACTATGGCTACACCTTC
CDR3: CASSVADSNYGYTF